The next 16 T cell receptor beta chains were all read from a single sample in a study of blood T cell repertoires in COVID-19. Profiled with immunoSEQ multiplex PCR; TCRdb holds only in-frame clones, not every one. The sample has about 160,000 clones, over 80% seen once. The sequenced sample consisted of peripheral blood. Receptors were obtained from a woman at least 80 years old with active or convalescent COVID-19.

V usage is TRBV19 and J usage is TRBJ2-1, with D tentatively TRBD1 (6 bases). V lost 5 bases to trimming and J lost 0 bases, with 8 bases between them. Per germline, CDR1 LNHDA and CDR2 SQIVND (reference sequence). This CDR3 has 14 residues. CDR3 nucleotides: TGTGCCAGTAGTGGGGGCTTCTCCTACAATGAGCAGTTCTTC. Translated: CASSGGFSYNEQFF.

This sequence joins TRBV6-2 or TRBV6-3 and TRBJ2-1, with 7 bases aligning to TRBD2. The CDR3 sequence is 16 residues long. In germline, CDR1 is MNHEY, CDR2 SVGEGT. V shed 5 bases and J 0 bases; nucleotides not matched to a gene: 7. CDR3 DNA: TGTGCCAGCAGTAGCCCACTAGCGAGCTCCTACAATGAGCAGTTCTTC. Translation: CASSSPLASSYNEQFF.

The chain joins TRBV5-1 to TRBJ1-2; the match to TRBD1 covers 12 bases. V lost 5 bases to trimming and J lost 8 bases; unmatched junction nucleotides: 7. Per the germline V gene, CDR1 is SGHRS and CDR2 is YFSETQ. The CDR3 totals 14 residues. The chain's CDR3 is CASRWGQGAPGYTF. Written as DNA, the CDR3 is TGCGCCAGCAGATGGGGACAGGGGGCGCCGGGCTACACCTTC.

V is TRBV18 and J is TRBJ1-1; D is uncertain. This CDR3 has 14 amino acids. Trimming left V 3 bases short and J 4 bases short, with 12 bases between. Germline assignment: CDR1 KGHSH and CDR2 LQKENI. Written as DNA, the CDR3 is TGTGCCAGCTCACCGCTACCTCTAGGCACTGAAGCTTTCTTT. Its translation: CASSPLPLGTEAFF.

This clone has a single count. The J gene is TRBJ1-2, the V gene TRBV18; D perhaps matches TRBD1 (6 bases). V dropped 4 bases and J dropped 2 bases, with 8 bases sitting between them. Looked up from germline, CDR1 is KGHSH and CDR2 is LQKENI. The CDR3 runs 13 residues. The CDR3 region has the DNA TGTGCCAGCTCACGAGGACAGAACTATGGCTACACCTTC. It yields the protein CASSRGQNYGYTF.

The genes are TRBV5-1 and TRBJ2-3; possible D gene TRBD2, 5 bases. Trimming removed 4 bases from V and 2 bases from J, with 14 bases in between. Germline values: CDR1 SGHRS, CDR2 YFSETQ. The CDR3 consists of 15 residues. In DNA form, the CDR3 reads TGCGCCAGCAGCGCTTTGGCGGACTTCACAGATACGCAGTATTTT. The encoded protein is CASSALADFTDTQYF.

This rearrangement joins TRBV10-3 to TRBJ2-7; 10 nucleotides align to TRBD2. The CDR3 has 16 amino acids. Trimming at V came to 4 bases and at J to 1 base, leaving 7 bases not matched to a gene. Per germline, CDR1 ENHRY and CDR2 SYGVKD. Written as DNA, the CDR3 is TGTGCCATCAGTGGGACTAGCGGTACTAAGTCCTACGAGCAGTACTTC. Amino acids: CAISGTSGTKSYEQYF.

This clone was detected a few times. The chain links TRBV9 to TRBJ2-6; a weak D match, TRBD1 (6 bases). This CDR3 is 16 amino acids long. CDR1 and CDR2 from the germline V gene are SGDLS and YYNGEE. V lost 4 bases and J lost 4, with 15 bases in between. CDR3 sequence: CASSLTQGTGANVLTF. The CDR3 DNA sequence: TGTGCCAGCAGCCTAACACAGGGTACGGGGGCCAACGTCCTGACTTTC.

This clone was counted once. V gene TRBV6-4 combines with J gene TRBJ2-1; the match to TRBD2 covers 10 bases. The ends lost 0 bases at V and 6 bases at J; junction bases unmatched: 5. The CDR3 contains 16 residues. Germline CDR1 is MRHNA and CDR2 is SNTAGT. This chain's CDR3 is CASSDSPSGGPNEQFF. CDR3 sequence (DNA): TGTGCCAGCAGTGACTCCCCTAGCGGGGGCCCCAATGAGCAGTTCTTC.

This chain connects TRBV10-3 to TRBJ2-1, with 9 bases matching TRBD1. Trimming cost V 3 bases and J 0 bases; bases outside gene matches: 6. Looked up from germline, CDR1 is ENHRY and CDR2 is SYGVKD. The CDR3 covers 17 residues. The CDR3 sequence: CAISESMTGGSYNEQFF. CDR3 nucleotide sequence: TGTGCCATCAGTGAATCTATGACAGGGGGCTCCTACAATGAGCAGTTCTTC.

In regard to this clone: This sample includes further DNA sequences coding for the same CDR3. The rearrangement links TRBV6-5 to TRBJ1-5; 7 nucleotides align to TRBD1. CDR3 length: 15 amino acids. J lost 4 bases, V lost 6 bases, and 9 bases had no gene match. Germline values: CDR1 MNHEY, CDR2 SVGAGI. Here the CDR3 reads CASSSRQGSNQPQHF. The CDR3 region has the DNA TGTGCCAGCAGCTCCCGACAGGGCTCTAATCAGCCCCAGCATTTT.

The rearrangement links TRBV19 to TRBJ1-5, with TRBD1 as a possible D gene (5 bases). The V end lost 1 base, the J end lost 3 bases, and 10 bases lay between the germline ends. Germline V gene lookup returns CDR1 LNHDA and CDR2 SQIVND (reference sequence). The CDR3 has 15 amino acids. The CDR3 bases are TGTGCCAGTAGTATAGGAGACAGAGTCAATCAGCCCCAGCATTTT. Translation gives CASSIGDRVNQPQHF. Looking up the rest from reference TRBV19 and TRBJ1-5 gives the full variable domain: DGGITQSPKYLFRKEGQNVTLSCEQNLNHDAMYWYRQDPGQGLRLIYYSQIVNDFQKGDIAEGYSVSREKKESFPLTVTSAQKNPTAFYLCASSIGDRVNQPQHFGDGTRLSIL.

The CDR3 DNA sequence: TGTGCCAGCGGTTCGGGACAGCAAAACACCGGGGAGCTGTTTTTT. Translated: CASGSGQQNTGELFF. The chain is built from TRBV9 and TRBJ2-2; 7 bases line up with TRBD1. Germline loops: CDR1 SGDLS, CDR2 YYNGEE. The J segment lost 2 bases and the V segment lost 7 bases, leaving 8 bases of the junction unmatched. The length of the CDR3 is 15 residues.

In this sample, this clone turned up once. J is TRBJ2-3 and V is TRBV9, with D perhaps matching TRBD1 (6 bases). In germline, CDR1 is SGDLS, CDR2 YYNGEE. Trimming shortened V by 2 bases and J by 3 bases, and 10 bases separated the two germline ends. CDR3 length: 14 residues. CDR3 sequence reads: CASSVTGPTDTQYF. The CDR3 DNA reads TGTGCCAGCAGCGTCACAGGGCCGACAGATACGCAGTATTTT.

This chain uses TRBV19 with TRBJ1-5; D may be TRBD1 (6 bases). The V gene lost 8 bases and the J gene lost 2 bases, with 16 bases spanning the gap. The CDR3 is 15 amino acids. Germline assignment: CDR1 LNHDA and CDR2 SQIVND (reference sequence). The CDR3: CASVEMAGGNQPQHF. CDR3 sequence (DNA): TGTGCCAGTGTTGAGATGGCAGGGGGCAATCAGCCCCAGCATTTT.

The rearrangement uses TRBV6-5 and TRBJ1-5; no reliable D call. CDR1 and CDR2 (germline): MNHEY, SVGAGI. This CDR3 comprises 13 residues. Trimming removed 0 bases at V and 5 bases at J, with 5 bases between. CDR3 residues: CASSYSADQPQHF. The CDR3 nucleotides are TGTGCCAGCAGTTACTCAGCGGATCAGCCCCAGCATTTT.